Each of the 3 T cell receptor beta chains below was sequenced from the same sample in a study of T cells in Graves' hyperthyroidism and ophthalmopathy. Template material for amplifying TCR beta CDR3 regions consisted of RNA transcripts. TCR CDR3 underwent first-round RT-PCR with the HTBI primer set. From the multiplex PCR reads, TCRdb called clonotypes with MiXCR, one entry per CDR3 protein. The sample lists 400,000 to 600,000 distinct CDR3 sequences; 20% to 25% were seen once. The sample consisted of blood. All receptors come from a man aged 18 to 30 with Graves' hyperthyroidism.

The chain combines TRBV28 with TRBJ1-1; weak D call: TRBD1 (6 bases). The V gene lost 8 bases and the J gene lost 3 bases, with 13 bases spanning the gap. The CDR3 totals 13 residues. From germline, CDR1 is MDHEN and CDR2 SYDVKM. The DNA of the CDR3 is TGTGCCAGCCAGGGGTGGTCGGACACTGAAGCTTTCTTT. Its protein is CASQGWSDTEAFF.

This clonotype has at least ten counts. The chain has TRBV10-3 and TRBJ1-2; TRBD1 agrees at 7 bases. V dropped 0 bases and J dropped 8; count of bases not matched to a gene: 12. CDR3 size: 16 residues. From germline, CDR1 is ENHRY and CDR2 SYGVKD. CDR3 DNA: TGTGCCATCAGTGAGTCGGGACTGACAGGGAGTCACGGCTACACCTTC. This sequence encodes CAISESGLTGSHGYTF.

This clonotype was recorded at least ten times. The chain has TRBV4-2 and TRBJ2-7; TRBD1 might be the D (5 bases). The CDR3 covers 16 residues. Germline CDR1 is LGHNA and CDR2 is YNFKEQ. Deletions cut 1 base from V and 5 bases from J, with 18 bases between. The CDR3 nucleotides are TGTGCCAGCAGCCAAGGTCTCACAGGTCTTCGAGACGAGCAGTACTTC. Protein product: CASSQGLTGLRDEQYF.